The entry below describes one T cell receptor beta chain. The data derive from a study of control samples from healthy donors and cancer patients. Method: immunoSEQ multiplex PCR; TCRdb's copy keeps in-frame clones and lacks some. The sample holds around 250,000 clones, roughly four fifths seen once. Germline CDR1 is SGHAT and CDR2 is FQNNGV. V was clipped by 3 bases and J by 3 bases; unmatched bases: 4. There are 14 residues in the CDR3. The sequencing sample was made of PBMCs. The V and J genes are TRBV11-2 and TRBJ1-1; 7 nucleotides align to TRBD1. This TCR came from a woman aged 55-75 years with lung cancer. The CDR3 spells CASSFQTGDTEAFF. The DNA for the CDR3 is TGTGCCAGCAGCTTTCAAACAGGGGACACTGAAGCTTTCTTT.